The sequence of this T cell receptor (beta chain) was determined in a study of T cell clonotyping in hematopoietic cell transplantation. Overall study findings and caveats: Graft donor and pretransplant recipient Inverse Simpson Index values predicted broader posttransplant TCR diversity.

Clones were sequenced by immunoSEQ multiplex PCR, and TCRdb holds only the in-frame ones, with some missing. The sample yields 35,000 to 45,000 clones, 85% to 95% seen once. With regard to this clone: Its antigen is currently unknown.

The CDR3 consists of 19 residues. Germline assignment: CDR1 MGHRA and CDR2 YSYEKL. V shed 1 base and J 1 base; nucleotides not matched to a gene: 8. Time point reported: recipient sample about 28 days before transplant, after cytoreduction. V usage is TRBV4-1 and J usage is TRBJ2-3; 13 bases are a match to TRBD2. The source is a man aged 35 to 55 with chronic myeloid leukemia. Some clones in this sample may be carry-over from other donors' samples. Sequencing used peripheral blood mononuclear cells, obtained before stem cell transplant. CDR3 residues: CASSQVTSGGPTRTDTQYF. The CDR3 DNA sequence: TGCGCCAGCAGCCAAGTGACTAGCGGGGGGCCGACCCGCACAGATACGCAGTATTTT.